Listed below are T cell receptor beta chains from one sample, sequenced in a study of T-cell reconstitution after alpha-beta-depleted transplantation in children. A single record per CDR3 protein comes from TCRdb applying MiXCR to the PCR reads. The sample records about 340,000 distinct CDR3 sequences, roughly 14% being singletons. The sample here was PBMCs, taken from the stem cell graft. Receptor source: a human donor who donated a stem cell graft to a child with Fanconi anemia. The CDR3 runs from the conserved cysteine through the conserved F or W. A D gene is named only where the DNA matches it firmly. Only some rows state a clone size, as once, few, many or a class for expanded clones.

v_call,clone_size,j_call,d_call,cdr3_aa,cdr3_nt
TRBV27,.,TRBJ2-1,TRBD2,CASSFTSGGEQFF,TGTGCCAGCAGTTTTACTAGCGGCGGTGAGCAGTTCTTC
TRBV6-2/TRBV6-3,few,TRBJ2-1,.,CASRIVNEQFF,TGTGCCAGCAGGATAGTCAATGAGCAGTTCTTC
TRBV7-2,.,TRBJ1-6,TRBD1,CASSYRQGSSPLHF,TGTGCCAGCAGCTACAGACAGGGAAGTTCACCCCTCCACTTT
TRBV15,few,TRBJ2-5,TRBD2,CATSRDLWGTSGGLQETQYF,TGTGCCACCAGCAGAGATCTCTGGGGGACTAGCGGGGGGCTCCAAGAGACCCAGTACTTC
TRBV29-1,few,TRBJ2-1,TRBD2,CSVEGLAGGSSYNEQFF,TGCAGCGTTGAAGGACTAGCGGGGGGGAGCTCCTACAATGAGCAGTTCTTC
TRBV11-2,many,TRBJ2-3,.,CASSWQADTQYF,TGTGCCAGCAGCTGGCAGGCAGATACGCAGTATTTT
TRBV15,once,TRBJ2-3,.,CATSRVGLTDTQYF,TGTGCCACCAGCAGAGTTGGCCTCACAGATACGCAGTATTTT
TRBV12-3/TRBV12-4,.,TRBJ1-6,.,CASSTGLPGGPLHF,TGTGCCAGCAGTACCGGACTCCCGGGCGGACCCCTCCACTTT
TRBV7-9,.,TRBJ2-1,.,CASSLPALNDEQFF,TGTGCCAGCAGCCTCCCGGCCCTTAATGATGAGCAGTTCTTC
TRBV13,.,TRBJ2-1,.,CASSLGPSGEQFF,TGTGCCAGCAGCTTAGGCCCCTCCGGTGAGCAGTTCTTC
TRBV3-1,few,TRBJ1-1,.,CASSQVSPITEAFF,TGTGCCAGCAGCCAAGTGTCCCCGATTACTGAAGCTTTCTTT
TRBV6-2/TRBV6-3,few,TRBJ2-5,.,CASAASFQETQYF,TGTGCCTCAGCGGCTAGCTTCCAAGAGACCCAGTACTTC
TRBV7-8,.,TRBJ2-5,.,CASSFMRGRSETQYF,TGTGCCAGCAGCTTTATGCGGGGTCGATCCGAGACCCAGTACTTC
TRBV7-2,.,TRBJ1-6,.,CASSFEGTPLHF,TGTGCCAGCAGCTTCGAGGGGACACCCCTCCACTTT
TRBV25-1,.,TRBJ1-2,.,CASSDGIRGYTF,TGTGCCAGCAGCGACGGTATTCGTGGCTACACCTTC
TRBV5-1,.,TRBJ2-2,TRBD1,CASSSGDRSTGELFF,TGCGCCAGCAGCTCAGGGGACAGGTCCACCGGGGAGCTGTTTTTT
TRBV7-2,.,TRBJ1-2,.,CASSLGEGETYGYTF,TGTGCCAGCAGCTTAGGTGAAGGGGAGACCTATGGCTACACCTTC
TRBV20-1,.,TRBJ2-1,TRBD1,CSARRTGGAGEQFF,TGCAGTGCTAGAAGGACAGGGGGGGCCGGCGAGCAGTTCTTC
TRBV6-2/TRBV6-3,few,TRBJ2-2,.,CASSYFPMFGVGELFF,TGTGCCAGCAGTTACTTCCCGATGTTTGGGGTCGGGGAGCTGTTTTTT
TRBV18,many,TRBJ2-1,.,CASSPTGNNEQFF,TGTGCCAGCTCACCGACAGGAAACAATGAGCAGTTCTTC
TRBV20-1,.,TRBJ2-5,TRBD1,CSATGQARETQYF,TGCAGTGCTACCGGACAGGCCAGGGAGACCCAGTACTTC
TRBV29-1,.,TRBJ1-1,TRBD1,CSVLTGGNTEAFF,TGCAGCGTTTTGACAGGGGGGAACACTGAAGCTTTCTTT
TRBV12-3/TRBV12-4,.,TRBJ2-3,.,CASISLDTQYF,TGTGCCAGCATTTCCCTAGATACGCAGTATTTT
TRBV5-4,.,TRBJ1-1,.,CASSLERWGNTEAFF,TGTGCCAGCAGCTTGGAACGATGGGGGAACACTGAAGCTTTCTTT
TRBV4-3,.,TRBJ2-1,.,CASSRTQQGGGYNEQFF,TGCGCCAGCAGCCGGACCCAACAGGGAGGTGGCTACAATGAGCAGTTCTTC
TRBV5-1,many,TRBJ2-1,.,CASSLISSVTGEQFF,TGCGCCAGCAGCCTCATTTCCTCTGTGACGGGGGAGCAGTTCTTC
TRBV20-1,.,TRBJ1-5,.,CSALGDNQPQHF,TGCAGTGCTCTGGGGGACAATCAGCCCCAGCATTTT
TRBV12-3/TRBV12-4,few,TRBJ2-1,TRBD2,CASSLWRGRTYNEQFF,TGTGCCAGCAGTTTATGGCGGGGGAGGACCTACAATGAGCAGTTCTTC
TRBV5-4,.,TRBJ2-1,TRBD1,CASSLRDRASNEQFF,TGTGCCAGCAGCTTGAGGGACAGGGCTTCAAATGAGCAGTTCTTC
TRBV20-1,.,TRBJ2-7,.,CSAAQGSVHEQYF,TGCAGTGCCGCTCAGGGGTCCGTCCACGAGCAGTACTTC
TRBV9,.,TRBJ1-1,.,CASSVKLRDTEAFF,TGTGCCAGCAGCGTCAAGTTAAGGGACACTGAAGCTTTCTTT
TRBV2,.,TRBJ2-5,.,CASRRDQRETQYF,TGTGCCAGCAGGAGGGATCAGCGAGAGACCCAGTACTTC
TRBV12-3/TRBV12-4,few,TRBJ1-2,.,CASSTPGGHGYTF,TGTGCCAGCAGTACCCCTGGGGGACATGGCTACACCTTC
TRBV11-2,few,TRBJ2-3,.,CASGHNTDTQYF,TGTGCCAGCGGACACAATACAGATACGCAGTATTTT
TRBV9,many,TRBJ1-2,.,CASSVETNSFEWTSGYTF,TGTGCCAGCAGCGTAGAGACCAACAGTTTCGAATGGACTAGTGGCTACACCTTC
TRBV5-8,many,TRBJ2-1,TRBD1,CASSWSGTGNEQFF,TGTGCCAGCAGCTGGTCCGGGACAGGCAATGAGCAGTTCTTC
TRBV6-2/TRBV6-3,few,TRBJ2-3,.,CASALIRYTQYF,TGTGCCAGCGCTCTCATCCGGTATACGCAGTATTTT